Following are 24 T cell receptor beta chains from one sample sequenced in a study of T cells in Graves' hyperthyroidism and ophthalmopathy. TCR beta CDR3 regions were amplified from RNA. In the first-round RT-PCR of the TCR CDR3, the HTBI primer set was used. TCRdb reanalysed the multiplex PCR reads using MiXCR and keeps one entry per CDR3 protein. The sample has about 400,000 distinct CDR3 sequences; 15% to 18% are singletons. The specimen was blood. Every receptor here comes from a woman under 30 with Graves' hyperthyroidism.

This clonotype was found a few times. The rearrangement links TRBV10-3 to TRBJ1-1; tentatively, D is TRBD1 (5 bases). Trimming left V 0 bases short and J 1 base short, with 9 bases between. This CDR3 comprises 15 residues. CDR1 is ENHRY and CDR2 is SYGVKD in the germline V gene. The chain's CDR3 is CAISESSGSNTEAFF. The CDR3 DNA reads TGTGCCATCAGTGAGTCGTCAGGGTCGAACACTGAAGCTTTCTTT.

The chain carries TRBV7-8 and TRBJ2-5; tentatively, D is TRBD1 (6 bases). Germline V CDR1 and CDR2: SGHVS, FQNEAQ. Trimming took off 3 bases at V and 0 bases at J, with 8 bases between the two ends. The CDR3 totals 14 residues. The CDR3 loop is CASSLTGYQETQYF. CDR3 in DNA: TGTGCCAGCAGCTTGACAGGATACCAAGAGACCCAGTACTTC.

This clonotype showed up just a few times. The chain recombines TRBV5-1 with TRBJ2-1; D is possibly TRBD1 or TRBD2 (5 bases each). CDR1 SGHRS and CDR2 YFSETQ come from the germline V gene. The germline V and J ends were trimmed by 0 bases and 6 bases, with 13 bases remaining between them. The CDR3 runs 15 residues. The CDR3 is CASSLGDGSINEQFF. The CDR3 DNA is TGCGCCAGCAGCTTGGGGGACGGGTCGATCAATGAGCAGTTCTTC.

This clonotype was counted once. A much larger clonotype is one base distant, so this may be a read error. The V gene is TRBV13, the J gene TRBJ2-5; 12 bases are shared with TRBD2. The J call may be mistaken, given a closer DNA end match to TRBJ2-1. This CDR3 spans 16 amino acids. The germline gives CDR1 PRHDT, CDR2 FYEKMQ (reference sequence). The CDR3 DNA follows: TGTGCCAGCAGCACCACTAGCGGGGGGCTCCAAGAGACCCAGTTCTTC. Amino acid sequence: CASSTTSGGLQETQFF.

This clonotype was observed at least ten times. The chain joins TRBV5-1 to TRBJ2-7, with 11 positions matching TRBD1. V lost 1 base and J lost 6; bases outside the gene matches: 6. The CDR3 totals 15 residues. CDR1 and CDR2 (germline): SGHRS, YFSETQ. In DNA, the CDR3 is TGCGCCAGCAGCTTGAGGGACAGGGGGTCCGGCGAGCAGTACTTC. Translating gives CASSLRDRGSGEQYF.

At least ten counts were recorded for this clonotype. CDR3 loop: CASEKDGGSGEQYF. For the CDR3, the DNA is TGCGCCAGCGAAAAAGACGGGGGTTCGGGCGAGCAGTACTTC. V is TRBV5-1 and J is TRBJ2-7, with D perhaps matching TRBD2 (6 bases). This CDR3 contains 14 residues. The V end lost 7 bases, the J end lost 6 bases, and 20 bases lay between the germline ends. Germline CDR1 and CDR2: SGHRS and YFSETQ.

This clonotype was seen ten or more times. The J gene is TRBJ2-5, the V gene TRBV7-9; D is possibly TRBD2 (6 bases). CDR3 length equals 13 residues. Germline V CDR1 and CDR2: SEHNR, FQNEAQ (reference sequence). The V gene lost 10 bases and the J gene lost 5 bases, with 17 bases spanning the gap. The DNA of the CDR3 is TGTGCCACCGCGGGACCCAACGAGGAGACCCAGTACTTC. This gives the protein CATAGPNEETQYF. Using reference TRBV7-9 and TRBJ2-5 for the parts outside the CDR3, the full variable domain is DTGVSQNPRHKITKRGQNVTFRCDPISEHNRLYWYRQTLGQGPEFLTYFQNEAQLEKSRLLSDRFSAERPKGSFSTLEIQRTEQGDSAMYLCATAGPNEETQYFGPGTRLLVL.

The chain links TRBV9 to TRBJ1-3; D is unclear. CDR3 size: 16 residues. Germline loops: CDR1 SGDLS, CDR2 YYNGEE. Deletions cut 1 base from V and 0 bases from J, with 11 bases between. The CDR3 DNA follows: TGTGCCAGCAGCGTATTAAGCGGGTTCTCTGGAAACACCATATATTTT. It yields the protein CASSVLSGFSGNTIYF. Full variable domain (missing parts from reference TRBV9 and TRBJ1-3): DSGVTQTPKHLITATGQRVTLRCSPRSGDLSVYWYQQSLDQGLQFLIQYYNGEERAKGNILERFSAQQFPDLHSELNLSSLELGDSALYFCASSVLSGFSGNTIYFGEGSWLTVV.

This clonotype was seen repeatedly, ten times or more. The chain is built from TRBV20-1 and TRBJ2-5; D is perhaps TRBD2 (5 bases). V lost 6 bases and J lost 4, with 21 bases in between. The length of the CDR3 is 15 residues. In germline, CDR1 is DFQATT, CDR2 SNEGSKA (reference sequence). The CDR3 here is CSARQTADSRETQYF. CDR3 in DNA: TGCAGTGCCCGCCAAACAGCGGATTCGAGAGAGACCCAGTACTTC.

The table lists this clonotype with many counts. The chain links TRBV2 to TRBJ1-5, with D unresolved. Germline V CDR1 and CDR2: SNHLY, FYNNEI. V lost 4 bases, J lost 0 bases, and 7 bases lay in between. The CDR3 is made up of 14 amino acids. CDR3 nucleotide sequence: TGTGCCAGCAGTGCGCAGGATAGCAATCAGCCCCAGCATTTT. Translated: CASSAQDSNQPQHF.

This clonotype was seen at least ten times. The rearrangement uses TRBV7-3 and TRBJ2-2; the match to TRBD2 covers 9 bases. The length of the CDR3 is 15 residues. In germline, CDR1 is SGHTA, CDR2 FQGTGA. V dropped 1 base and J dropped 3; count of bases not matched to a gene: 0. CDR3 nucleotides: TGTGCCAGCAGCTTAATAGCGGGGGACACCGGGGAGCTGTTTTTT. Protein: CASSLIAGDTGELFF.

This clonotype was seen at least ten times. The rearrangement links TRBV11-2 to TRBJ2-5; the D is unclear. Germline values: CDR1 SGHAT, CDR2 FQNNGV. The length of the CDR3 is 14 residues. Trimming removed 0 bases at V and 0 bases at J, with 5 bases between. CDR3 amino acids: CASSLDSHQETQYF. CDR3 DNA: TGTGCCAGCAGCTTAGACAGTCACCAAGAGACCCAGTACTTC.

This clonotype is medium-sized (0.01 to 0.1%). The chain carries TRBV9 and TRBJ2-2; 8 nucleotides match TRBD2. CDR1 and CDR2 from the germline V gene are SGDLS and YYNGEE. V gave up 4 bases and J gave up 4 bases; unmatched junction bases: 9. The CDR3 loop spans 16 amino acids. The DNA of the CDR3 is TGTGCCAGCAGCCCGCCGGGACGGGAGGGCACCGGGGAGCTGTTTTTT. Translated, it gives CASSPPGREGTGELFF. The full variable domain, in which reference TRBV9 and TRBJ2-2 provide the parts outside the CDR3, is DSGVTQTPKHLITATGQRVTLRCSPRSGDLSVYWYQQSLDQGLQFLIQYYNGEERAKGNILERFSAQQFPDLHSELNLSSLELGDSALYFCASSPPGREGTGELFFGEGSRLTVL.

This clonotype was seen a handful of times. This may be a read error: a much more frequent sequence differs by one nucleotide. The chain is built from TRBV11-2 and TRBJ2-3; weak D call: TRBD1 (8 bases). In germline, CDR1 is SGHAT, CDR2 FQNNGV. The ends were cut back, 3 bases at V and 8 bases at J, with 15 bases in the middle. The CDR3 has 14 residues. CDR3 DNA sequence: TGTGCCAGCAGCTTGGACAGGGAGGGGAGTACGCAGTATTTT. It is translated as CASSLDREGSTQYF.

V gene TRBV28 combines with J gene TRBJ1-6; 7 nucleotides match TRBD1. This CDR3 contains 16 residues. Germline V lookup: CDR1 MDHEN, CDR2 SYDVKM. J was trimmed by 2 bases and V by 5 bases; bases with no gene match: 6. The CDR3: CASSQTGTAYNSPLHF. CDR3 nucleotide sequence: TGTGCCAGCAGTCAAACCGGGACAGCCTATAATTCACCCCTCCACTTT.

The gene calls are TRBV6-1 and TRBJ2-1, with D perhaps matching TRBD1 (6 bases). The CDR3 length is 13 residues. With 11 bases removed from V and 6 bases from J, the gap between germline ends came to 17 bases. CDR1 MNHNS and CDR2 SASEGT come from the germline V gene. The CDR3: CAGSRTEINEQFF. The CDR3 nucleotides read TGTGCCGGGTCAAGGACAGAAATCAATGAGCAGTTCTTC.

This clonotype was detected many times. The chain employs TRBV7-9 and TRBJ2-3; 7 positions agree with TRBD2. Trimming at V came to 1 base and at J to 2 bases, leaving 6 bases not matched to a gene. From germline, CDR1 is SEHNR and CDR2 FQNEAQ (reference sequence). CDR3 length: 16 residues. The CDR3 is CASSLVGGALTDTQYF. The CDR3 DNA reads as TGTGCCAGCAGCTTAGTGGGAGGGGCCCTCACAGATACGCAGTATTTT.

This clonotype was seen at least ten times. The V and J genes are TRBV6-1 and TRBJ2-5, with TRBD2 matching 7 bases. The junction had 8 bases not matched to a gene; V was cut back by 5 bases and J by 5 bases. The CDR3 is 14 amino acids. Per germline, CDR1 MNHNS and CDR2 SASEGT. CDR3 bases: TGTGCCAGCAGTTCGGGGGAGGGCGGGGAGACCCAGTACTTC. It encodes CASSSGEGGETQYF.

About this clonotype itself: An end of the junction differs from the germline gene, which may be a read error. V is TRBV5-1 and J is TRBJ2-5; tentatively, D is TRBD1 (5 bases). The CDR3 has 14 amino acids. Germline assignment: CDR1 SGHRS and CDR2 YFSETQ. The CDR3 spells CASNVDSLVSTQCF. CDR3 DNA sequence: TGCGCCAGCAACGTTGACAGCCTGGTTTCCACCCAGTGCTTC.

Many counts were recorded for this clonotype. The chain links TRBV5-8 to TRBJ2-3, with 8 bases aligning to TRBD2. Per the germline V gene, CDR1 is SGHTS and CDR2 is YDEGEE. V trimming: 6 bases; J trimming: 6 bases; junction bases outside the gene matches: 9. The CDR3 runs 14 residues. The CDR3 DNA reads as TGTGCCAGCAAGGGACTAGGGGCGGTGGATACGCAGTATTTT. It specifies CASKGLGAVDTQYF.

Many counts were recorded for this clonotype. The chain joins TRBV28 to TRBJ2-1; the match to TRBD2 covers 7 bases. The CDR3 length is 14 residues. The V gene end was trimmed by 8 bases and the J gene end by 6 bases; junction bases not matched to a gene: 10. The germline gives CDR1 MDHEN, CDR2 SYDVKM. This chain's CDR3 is CASVAGGGLNEQFF. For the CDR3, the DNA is TGTGCCAGCGTCGCCGGGGGAGGGCTCAATGAGCAGTTCTTC.

The CDR3 DNA reads TGTGCCAGCAGCTTTAGCGGGGGGCCGAACGGAGATACGCAGTATTTT. Translating gives CASSFSGGPNGDTQYF. This chain connects TRBV11-2 to TRBJ2-3, with 10 positions matching TRBD2. With 3 bases clipped from V and 5 bases from J, the junction kept 8 bases outside the gene matches. The germline V gene encodes CDR1 SGHAT and CDR2 FQNNGV. The CDR3 totals 16 residues.

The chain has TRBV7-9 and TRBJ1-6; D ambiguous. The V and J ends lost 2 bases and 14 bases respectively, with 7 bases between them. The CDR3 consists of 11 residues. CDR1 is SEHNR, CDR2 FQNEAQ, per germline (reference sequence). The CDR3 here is CASSLREALHF. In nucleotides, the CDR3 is TGTGCCAGCAGCTTAAGAGAAGCCCTCCACTTT.

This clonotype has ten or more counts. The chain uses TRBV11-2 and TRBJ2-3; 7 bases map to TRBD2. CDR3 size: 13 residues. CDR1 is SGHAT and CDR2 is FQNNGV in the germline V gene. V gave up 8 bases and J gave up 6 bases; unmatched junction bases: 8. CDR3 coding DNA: TGTGCCAGCTGGGGGGGACCCACGGATACGCAGTATTTT. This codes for CASWGGPTDTQYF.